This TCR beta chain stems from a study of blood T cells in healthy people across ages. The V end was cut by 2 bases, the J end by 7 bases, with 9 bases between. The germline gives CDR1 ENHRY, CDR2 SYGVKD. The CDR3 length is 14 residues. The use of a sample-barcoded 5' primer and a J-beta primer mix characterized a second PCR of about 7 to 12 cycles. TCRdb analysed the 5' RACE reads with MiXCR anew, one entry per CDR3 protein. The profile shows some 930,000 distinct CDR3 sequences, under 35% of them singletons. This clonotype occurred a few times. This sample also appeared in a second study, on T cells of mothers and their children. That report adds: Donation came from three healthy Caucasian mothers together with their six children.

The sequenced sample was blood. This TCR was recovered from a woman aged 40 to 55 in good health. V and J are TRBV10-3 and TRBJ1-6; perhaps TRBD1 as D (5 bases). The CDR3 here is CAISEAGPNSPLHF. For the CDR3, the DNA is TGTGCCATCAGTGAGGCAGGGCCCAATTCACCCCTCCACTTT.